These T cell receptor beta chains were read from a single sample in a study of cytomegalovirus exposure and HLA in healthy donors. Measured with immunoSEQ multiplex PCR; TCRdb has only the in-frame clones, and not every one. The sample has about 140,000 clones, roughly four fifths seen once. The sequenced sample consisted of PBMCs. The receptor set was obtained from a female donor in good health and CMV-seronegative. CDR3s include the opening cysteine and the closing phenylalanine or tryptophan. A D gene is named only where the DNA matches it firmly. Only some rows state a clone size, as once, few, many or a class for expanded clones.

abundance,j_gene,d_gene,v_gene,CDR3nt,CDR3aa
few,TRBJ1-1,-,TRBV11-2,TGTGCCAGCAGCCCGGGCAGGGAAGGGGGAGTGGTCGGCGCTGAAGCTTTCTTT,CASSPGREGGVVGAEAFF
once,TRBJ1-5,-,TRBV6-1,TGTGCCAGCACCGGGGTCCTCCCAATCAATCAGCCCCAGCATTTT,CASTGVLPINQPQHF
-,TRBJ1-1,-,TRBV6-5,TGTGCCAGCAGCCCAAACAGGGTGAACACTGAAGCTTTCTTT,CASSPNRVNTEAFF
few,TRBJ1-2,TRBD1,TRBV25-1,TGTGCCAGCAGTGAGCCGGGACAGGTCTATGGCTACACCTTC,CASSEPGQVYGYTF
-,TRBJ2-7,TRBD2,TRBV30,TGTGCCTGGAGCACAAAAATGGGGAGGGGAGAGCAGTACTTC,CAWSTKMGRGEQYF
-,TRBJ2-7,TRBD2,TRBV7-9,TGTGCCAGCAGCCTCACTAGCGGGGGGACTTACGAGCAGTACTTC,CASSLTSGGTYEQYF
-,TRBJ2-7,-,TRBV29-1,TGCAGCGTTGATGATGGTGAGTCCTACGAGCAGTACTTC,CSVDDGESYEQYF
-,TRBJ2-3,-,TRBV25-1,TGTGCCAGCAGTGAAGGGGTGGCACAGGACACGCAGTATTTT,CASSEGVAQDTQYF
-,TRBJ2-2,-,TRBV5-1,TGCGCCAGCAGCTTCATGGGAGAAAACACCGGGGAGCTGTTTTTT,CASSFMGENTGELFF
-,TRBJ1-5,-,TRBV2,TGTGCCAGCAGTGAAGGTCATAGCAATCAGCCCCAGCATTTT,CASSEGHSNQPQHF
-,TRBJ1-1,-,TRBV28,TGTGCCAGCAGTTACCCAGGGGTGGGGACCGGCGCTGAAGCTTTCTTT,CASSYPGVGTGAEAFF
few,TRBJ1-5,TRBD1,TRBV5-4,TGTGCCAGCAGCTTGGACAGGGGGGGTCAGCCCCAGCATTTT,CASSLDRGGQPQHF
-,TRBJ2-4,-,TRBV2,TGTGCCAGCAGGGGAAGGGGGGGGTTGGAAAAAAACATTCAGTACTTC,CASRGRGGLEKNIQYF
-,TRBJ1-1,-,TRBV19,TGTGCCAGTAGTTCCCAGGGACATAAGAACACTGAAGCTTTCTTT,CASSSQGHKNTEAFF
-,TRBJ2-2,-,TRBV4-1,TGCGCCAGCAGCCAAGTGGACATGGGGCTGAACACCGGGGAGCTGTTTTTT,CASSQVDMGLNTGELFF
-,TRBJ2-3,TRBD2,TRBV6-6,TGTGCCAGCAGTTACGGGCTAGCGGGGTGGGCAGATACGCAGTATTTT,CASSYGLAGWADTQYF
few,TRBJ1-5,-,TRBV7-9,TGTGCCAGCAGCGGCGGGGACTCTGGTCAGCCCCAGCATTTT,CASSGGDSGQPQHF
-,TRBJ1-1,-,TRBV6-6,TGTGCCAGCAGCCCAGGGCAGAAGAACACTGAAGCTTTCTTT,CASSPGQKNTEAFF